This is a list of T cell receptor beta chains from one sample in a study of T cell responses to AZD1222 COVID-19 vaccine. Produced via immunoSEQ multiplex PCR; TCRdb's table is partial and in-frame only. The sample records 85,000 to 90,000 clones, roughly 88% being singletons. Sequencing used peripheral blood, obtained on day 0 of MenACWY control vaccination. The receptors stem from an adult in good health. The CDR3 runs from the conserved cysteine through the conserved F or W. The D gene is left open where the match is weak. Clone size appears in some rows only: once, few, many, or a class for an expanded clone.

V gene	D gene	clone size	J gene	CDR3 DNA	CDR3 protein
TRBV3-1/TRBV3-2	NA	NA	TRBJ1-6	TGTGCCAGCAGCCAAGGGGTGGGGAAGAATTCACCCCTCCACTTT	CASSQGVGKNSPLHF
TRBV5-1	NA	NA	TRBJ1-1	TGCGCCAGCAGCTTGGATGGGACATTGAACACTGAAGCTTTCTTT	CASSLDGTLNTEAFF
TRBV11-1	NA	NA	TRBJ2-2	TGTGCCAGCAGCGAGGCGGTCCGGAACACCGGGGAGCTGTTTTTT	CASSEAVRNTGELFF
TRBV12-3/TRBV12-4	NA	NA	TRBJ1-2	TGTGCCAGCAGGCAGACAGAGAGCTATGGCTACACCTTC	CASRQTESYGYTF
TRBV7-2	NA	NA	TRBJ2-5	TGTGCCAGCAGCTCTAACGGGGCACAACAAGAGACCCAGTACTTC	CASSSNGAQQETQYF
TRBV27	TRBD1	NA	TRBJ2-7	TGTGCCAGCAGCCTAGTAGGGGGCCCCTACGAGCAGTACTTC	CASSLVGGPYEQYF
TRBV18	NA	once	TRBJ1-2	TGTGCCAGCTCACCACCGGTGCAGCTTAACTATGGCTACACCTTC	CASSPPVQLNYGYTF
TRBV10-3	NA	NA	TRBJ1-2	TGTGCCATCAGTGAAACCCCCGGGAACACCTATGGCTACACCTTC	CAISETPGNTYGYTF
TRBV30	NA	NA	TRBJ1-2	TGTGCCTGGAGTGTAGGTTATAACTATGGCTACACCTTC	CAWSVGYNYGYTF
TRBV30	NA	NA	TRBJ1-6	TGTGCCTGGGGGGGTCTTCGGGGTTCACCCCTCCACTTT	CAWGGLRGSPLHF
TRBV25-1	NA	NA	TRBJ2-5	TGTGCCAGCAGTGAAACGGGTTGGGGCGAAGAGACCCAGTACTTC	CASSETGWGEETQYF
TRBV25-1	NA	once	TRBJ1-5	TGTGCCAGCAGTGAAGGGGGCTGGAGCGGTCAGCCCCAGCATTTT	CASSEGGWSGQPQHF
TRBV3-1/TRBV3-2	NA	once	TRBJ2-1	TGTGCCAGCAGTCAGATGGAGGGGGGATACAATGAGCAGTTCTTC	CASSQMEGGYNEQFF
TRBV7-2	TRBD2	NA	TRBJ2-7	TGTGCCAGCAGCCAACTAGCGGGGTCTTCCGAGCAGTACTTC	CASSQLAGSSEQYF
TRBV5-1	NA	NA	TRBJ2-2	TGCGCCAGCAGCTTGGAGGCGGGCAAGACCGGGGAGCTGTTTTTT	CASSLEAGKTGELFF
TRBV6-1	NA	few	TRBJ1-2	TGTGCCACAATCCCCCGGCCTAACTATGGCTACACCTTC	CATIPRPNYGYTF
TRBV10-3	NA	NA	TRBJ1-4	TGTGCCATCAGTGAGTCGGGGGGAGAGACTAATGAAAAACTGTTTTTT	CAISESGGETNEKLFF
TRBV7-2	NA	NA	TRBJ1-5	TGTGCCAGCAGCCCTTCTGCGGGAGGGGTTCAGCCCCAGCATTTT	CASSPSAGGVQPQHF
TRBV5-4	NA	NA	TRBJ1-2	TGTGCCAGCAGCCTGGCGGGCGGGGACTATGGCTACACCTTC	CASSLAGGDYGYTF
TRBV7-8	NA	NA	TRBJ1-1	TGTGCCAGCAGCCGGACCCGGGGCACTGAAGCTTTCTTT	CASSRTRGTEAFF
TRBV19	TRBD1	NA	TRBJ1-1	TGTGCCAGTAGTATCAGGGGGATGAACACTGAAGCTTTCTTT	CASSIRGMNTEAFF
TRBV25-1	NA	NA	TRBJ2-3	TGTGCCAGCAGTGGGGTCGGGGGGCTGGATACGCAGTATTTT	CASSGVGGLDTQYF
TRBV12-5	NA	once	TRBJ1-6	TGTGCTAGTGGTTTGTCAGGGGTTAATTCACCCCTCCACTTT	CASGLSGVNSPLHF
TRBV5-4	TRBD1	NA	TRBJ1-3	TGTGCCAGCAGCCGCGGTGACAGGGGAACGGGAAACACCATATATTTT	CASSRGDRGTGNTIYF
TRBV28	NA	NA	TRBJ1-1	TGTGCCAGCAGTCCTGGGGGGGGTAAGGGCACTGAAGCTTTCTTT	CASSPGGGKGTEAFF
TRBV11-2	NA	NA	TRBJ2-7	TGTGCCAGCAGCTTAGGGACCGAAACCTACGAGCAGTACTTC	CASSLGTETYEQYF
TRBV5-8	NA	NA	TRBJ2-6	TGTGCCAGCAGCTTGGTGGGAGGGGGGACTGGGGCCAACGTCCTGACTTTC	CASSLVGGGTGANVLTF
TRBV10-3	NA	NA	TRBJ2-4	TGTGCCATCAGTGAGTCTCTGGGGAACATTCAGTACTTC	CAISESLGNIQYF
TRBV18	NA	NA	TRBJ1-2	TGTGCCAGCTCACCACCGGGTAGGGTAGGAGGAGATGGCTACACCTTC	CASSPPGRVGGDGYTF
TRBV6-5	TRBD1	NA	TRBJ2-2	TGTGCCAGCAGGCGGGACAGGGGCACCGGGGAGCTGTTTTTT	CASRRDRGTGELFF
TRBV29-1	NA	NA	TRBJ2-7	TGCAGCGTGGCAGGGAGTCCGGCCTACGAGCAGTACTTC	CSVAGSPAYEQYF
TRBV18	NA	NA	TRBJ1-1	TGTGCCAGCTCACCACTCCAAGGGGATCACACTGAAGCTTTCTTT	CASSPLQGDHTEAFF
TRBV5-1	TRBD1	few	TRBJ1-6	TGCGCCAGCAGCTTGGAGACAGGGACTAATTCACCCCTCCACTTT	CASSLETGTNSPLHF
TRBV7-9	NA	NA	TRBJ1-4	TGTGCCAGCAGCTTAGCGCCTAACAGGGATAATGAAAAACTGTTTTTT	CASSLAPNRDNEKLFF
TRBV27	NA	NA	TRBJ1-1	TGTGCCAGCAGTCCCGAACGACCGAACACTGAAGCTTTCTTT	CASSPERPNTEAFF
TRBV5-1	NA	NA	TRBJ2-2	TGCGCCAGCAGCTTGGGGGGTTTCGGCGGGGAGCTGTTTTTT	CASSLGGFGGELFF
TRBV19	NA	NA	TRBJ1-1	TGTGCCAGTAGTGTGACACATCGGAACACTGAAGCTTTCTTT	CASSVTHRNTEAFF
TRBV11-3	NA	NA	TRBJ1-1	TGTGCCAGCAGCTTCACCGAGAACACTGAAGCTTTCTTT	CASSFTENTEAFF
TRBV7-2	NA	NA	TRBJ1-1	TGTGCCAGCACCCCCCCCGGGCAGACGAACACTGAAGCTTTCTTT	CASTPPGQTNTEAFF
TRBV19	TRBD2	NA	TRBJ2-5	TGTGCCAGTAGTATAGGTCTAGCGGGAAGATCGAGCCAGTACTTC	CASSIGLAGRSSQYF
TRBV18	NA	once	TRBJ2-3	TGTGCCAGCTCACGCCGGGAAAGGGAGGCAGATACGCAGTATTTT	CASSRREREADTQYF
TRBV2	NA	NA	TRBJ1-2	TGTGCCAGAAAGACAGTCTATGGCTACACCTTC	CARKTVYGYTF